The next 9 T cell receptor beta chains were all read from a single sample in a study of patients and donors after allogeneic stem cell transplantation. TCRdb redid the calling of the RT-PCR reads with MiXCR, one entry per CDR3 protein. The sample contains about 8,800 distinct CDR3 sequences, 3% to 4.5% of which appear only once. The specimen was blood, either unsorted or a sorted T cell fraction (not recorded which). The receptor set was obtained from a human donor who was either an allogeneic HSCT recipient or a stem cell or donor lymphocyte infusion donor (not recorded which). It is not recorded whose cells these are; they may come from a transplant donor.

This clonotype was counted at least ten times. The chain joins TRBV7-9 to TRBJ2-7; 8 bases are a match to TRBD2. The CDR3 consists of 15 residues. The junction had 6 bases not matched to a gene; V was cut back by 5 bases and J by 0 bases. Germline V gene sequence: CDR1 SEHNR, CDR2 FQNEAQ (reference sequence). The CDR3 is CASSPLAGTSYEQYF. CDR3 bases: TGTGCCAGCAGCCCCTTAGCGGGAACCTCCTACGAGCAGTACTTC.

This clonotype was counted at least ten times. The chain is built from TRBV2 and TRBJ2-4, with 8 positions matching TRBD1. Germline trimming cut 7 bases from V and 6 bases from J; bases unmatched to any gene: 2. This CDR3 has 12 residues. Germline V gives CDR1 SNHLY, CDR2 FYNNEI. The CDR3 spells CASNGQGNIQYF. The CDR3 region has the DNA TGTGCCAGCAATGGACAGGGAAACATTCAGTACTTC.

Remarks on this clonotype: This could be a read error, since a much larger clone is one nucleotide away. The chain employs TRBV18 and TRBJ2-7, with TRBD2 matching 8 bases. The CDR3 runs to 15 residues. CDR1 KGHSH and CDR2 LQKENI come from the germline V gene. The CDR3 protein is CANSPKAGGVYEQYF. The DNA of the CDR3 is TGTGCCAACTCACCAAAGGCGGGAGGAGTCTACGAGCAGTACTTC.

The sample holds many counts of this clonotype. V is TRBV3-1 and J is TRBJ1-2, with 7 bases that match TRBD1. The CDR3 is 13 amino acids. V dropped 1 base and J dropped 9; count of bases not matched to a gene: 5. Germline CDR1 is LGHDT and CDR2 is YNNKEL (reference sequence). This CDR3 is CASSQGDRVSYTF. CDR3 in DNA: TGTGCCAGCAGCCAAGGAGACAGGGTGAGCTACACCTTC.

Relative to its sample, this clonotype is medium-sized (0.01 to 0.1%). The chain has TRBV3-1 and TRBJ1-2, with D unresolved. The CDR3 spans 15 residues. Germline V gene data show CDR1 as LGHDT and CDR2 as YNNKEL (reference sequence). The germline V and J ends were trimmed by 0 bases and 5 bases, with 13 bases remaining between them. CDR3 amino acids: CASSQDLTDEYGYTF. CDR3 nucleotides: TGTGCCAGCAGCCAAGATTTAACTGACGAGTATGGCTACACCTTC.

At least ten counts were recorded for this clonotype. This chain uses TRBV29-1 with TRBJ2-1; D is possibly TRBD2 (6 bases). The length of the CDR3 is 15 residues. The V end was cut by 7 bases, the J end by 3 bases, with 19 bases between. Germline V gene data show CDR1 as SQVTM and CDR2 as ANQGSEA. The chain's CDR3 is CSGRGDTNNYNEQFF. The DNA for the CDR3 is TGCAGCGGCCGCGGGGATACGAATAACTACAATGAGCAGTTCTTC.

This clonotype appeared many times. The CDR3 here is CASSHPQSSYNEQFF. The CDR3 DNA sequence: TGCGCCAGCAGCCACCCACAGTCCTCCTACAATGAGCAGTTCTTC. The chain recombines TRBV5-1 with TRBJ2-1, with D unclear. The V end lost 4 bases, the J end lost 0 bases, and 11 bases lay between the germline ends. Germline loops: CDR1 SGHRS, CDR2 YFSETQ. This CDR3 region has 15 residues.

By share, this clonotype counts as medium-sized. The V gene is TRBV24-1, the J gene TRBJ2-1; D is uncertain. The CDR3 runs to 13 residues. Deletions cut 4 bases from V and 6 bases from J, with 9 bases between. In germline, CDR1 is KGHDR, CDR2 SFDVKD. CDR3 amino acids: CATSDRATNEQFF. The CDR3 DNA reads TGTGCCACCAGTGACCGGGCCACCAATGAGCAGTTCTTC.

This clonotype was observed at least ten times. The chain carries TRBV14 and TRBJ2-1; no clear D. CDR3 length: 15 amino acids. CDR1 is SGHDN and CDR2 is FVKESK in the germline V gene. Between the trimmed V and J ends, which lost 0 bases and 6 bases, there was a span of 12 bases. CDR3 sequence reads: CASSQDFGPFNEQFF. The CDR3, as DNA: TGTGCCAGCAGCCAAGATTTCGGACCGTTCAATGAGCAGTTCTTC.